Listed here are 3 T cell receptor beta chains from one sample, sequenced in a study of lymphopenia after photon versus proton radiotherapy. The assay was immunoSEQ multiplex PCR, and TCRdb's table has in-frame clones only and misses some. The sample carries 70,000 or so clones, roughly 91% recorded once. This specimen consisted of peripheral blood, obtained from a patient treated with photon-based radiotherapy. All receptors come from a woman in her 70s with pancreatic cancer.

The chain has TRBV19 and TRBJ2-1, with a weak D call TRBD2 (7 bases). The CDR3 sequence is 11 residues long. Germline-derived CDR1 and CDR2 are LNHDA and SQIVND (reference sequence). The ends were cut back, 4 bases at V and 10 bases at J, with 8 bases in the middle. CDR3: CASSRGGEQFF. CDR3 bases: TGTGCCAGTAGTAGGGGGGGCGAGCAGTTCTTC.

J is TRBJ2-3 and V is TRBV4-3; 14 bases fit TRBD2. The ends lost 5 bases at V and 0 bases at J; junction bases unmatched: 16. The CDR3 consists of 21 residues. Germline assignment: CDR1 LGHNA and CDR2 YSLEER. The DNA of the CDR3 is TGCGCCAGCAGCACGCACAGAGCCGGGACTAGCGGGGGACCTAGCACAGATACGCAGTATTTT. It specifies CASSTHRAGTSGGPSTDTQYF.

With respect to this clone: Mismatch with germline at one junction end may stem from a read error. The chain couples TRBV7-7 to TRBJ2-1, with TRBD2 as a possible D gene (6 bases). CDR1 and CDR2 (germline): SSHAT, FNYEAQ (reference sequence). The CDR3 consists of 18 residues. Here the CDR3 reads CASSLGVGVGTGSNEQFF. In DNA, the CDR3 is TGTGCTAGCAGCTTAGGGGTTGGAGTAGGGACTGGTTCCAATGAGCAGTTCTTC.